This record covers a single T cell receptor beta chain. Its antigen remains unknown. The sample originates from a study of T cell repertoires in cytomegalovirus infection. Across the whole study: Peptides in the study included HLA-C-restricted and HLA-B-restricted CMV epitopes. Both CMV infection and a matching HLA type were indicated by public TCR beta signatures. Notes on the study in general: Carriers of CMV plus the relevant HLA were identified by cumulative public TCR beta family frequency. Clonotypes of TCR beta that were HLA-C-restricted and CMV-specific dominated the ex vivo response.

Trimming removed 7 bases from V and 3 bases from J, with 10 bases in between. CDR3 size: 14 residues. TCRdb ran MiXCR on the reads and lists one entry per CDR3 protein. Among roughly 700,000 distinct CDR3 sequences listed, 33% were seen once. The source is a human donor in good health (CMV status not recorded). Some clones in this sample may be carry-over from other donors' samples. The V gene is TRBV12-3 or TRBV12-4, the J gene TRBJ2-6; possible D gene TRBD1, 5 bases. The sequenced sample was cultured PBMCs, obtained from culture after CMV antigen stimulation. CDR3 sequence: CASTPGFGANVLTF. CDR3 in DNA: TGTGCCAGCACCCCAGGGTTTGGGGCCAACGTCCTGACTTTC.